This T cell receptor (beta chain) was observed in a study of T cell changes during pregnancy in multiple sclerosis. Assay: immunoSEQ multiplex PCR; the TCRdb copy retains only in-frame clones and omits some. The repertoire has tens of thousands of clones, approximately 92% of them found once; the top ten carry less than 3%. The sequence derives from a female donor in good health, enrolled as a control in a pregnancy study. This specimen was peripheral blood, taken in the second trimester of pregnancy.

The CDR3 here is CASSPRDRQQYF. DNA of the CDR3: TGTGCCAGCAGTCCCCGGGACAGGCAGCAGTACTTC. The rearrangement links TRBV6-5 to TRBJ2-5, with 8 bases that match TRBD1. Germline lookup yields CDR1 MNHEY and CDR2 SVGAGI. CDR3 length: 12 amino acids. V lost 5 bases, J lost 11 bases, and 7 bases stayed unmatched.